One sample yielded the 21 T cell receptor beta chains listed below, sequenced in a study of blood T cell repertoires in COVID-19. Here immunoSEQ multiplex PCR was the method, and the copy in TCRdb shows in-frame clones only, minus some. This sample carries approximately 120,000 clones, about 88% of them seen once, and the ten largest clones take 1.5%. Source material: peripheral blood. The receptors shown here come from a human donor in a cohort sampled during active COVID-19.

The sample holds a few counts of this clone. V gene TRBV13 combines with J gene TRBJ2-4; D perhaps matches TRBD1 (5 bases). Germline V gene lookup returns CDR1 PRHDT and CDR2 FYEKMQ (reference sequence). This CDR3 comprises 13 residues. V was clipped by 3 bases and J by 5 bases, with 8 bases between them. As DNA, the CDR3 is TGTGCCAGCAGCTTCACGACAGAAAACATTCAGTACTTC. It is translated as CASSFTTENIQYF.

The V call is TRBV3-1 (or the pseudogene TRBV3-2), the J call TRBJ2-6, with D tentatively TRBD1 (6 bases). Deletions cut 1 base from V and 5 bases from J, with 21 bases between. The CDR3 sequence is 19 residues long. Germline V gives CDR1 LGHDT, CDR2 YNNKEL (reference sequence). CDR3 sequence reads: CASSQGTQGTRDRANVLTF. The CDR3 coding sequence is TGTGCCAGCAGCCAAGGAACACAGGGAACCAGGGATCGGGCCAACGTCCTGACTTTC.

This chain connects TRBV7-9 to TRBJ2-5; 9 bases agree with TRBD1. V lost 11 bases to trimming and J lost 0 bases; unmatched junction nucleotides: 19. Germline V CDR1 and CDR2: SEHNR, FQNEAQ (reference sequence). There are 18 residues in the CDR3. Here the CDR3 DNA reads TGTGCCGGAGCCTCTTATGGACAGGGGCACGGACACCAAGAGACCCAGTACTTC. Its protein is CAGASYGQGHGHQETQYF.

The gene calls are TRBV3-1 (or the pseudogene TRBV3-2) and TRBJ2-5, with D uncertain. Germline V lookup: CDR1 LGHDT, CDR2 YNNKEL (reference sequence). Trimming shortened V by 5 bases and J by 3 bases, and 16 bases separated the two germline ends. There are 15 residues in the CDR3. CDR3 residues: CASSTYGQVKETQYF. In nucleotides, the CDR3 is TGTGCCAGCAGCACCTATGGTCAGGTAAAAGAGACCCAGTACTTC.

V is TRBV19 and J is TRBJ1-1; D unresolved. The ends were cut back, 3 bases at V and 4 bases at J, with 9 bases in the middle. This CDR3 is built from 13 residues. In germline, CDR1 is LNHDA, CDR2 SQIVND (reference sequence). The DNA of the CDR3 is TGTGCCAGTAGTATCTTCGGCGGCACTGAAGCTTTCTTT. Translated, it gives CASSIFGGTEAFF. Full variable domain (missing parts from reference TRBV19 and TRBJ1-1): DGGITQSPKYLFRKEGQNVTLSCEQNLNHDAMYWYRQDPGQGLRLIYYSQIVNDFQKGDIAEGYSVSREKKESFPLTVTSAQKNPTAFYLCASSIFGGTEAFFGQGTRLTVV.

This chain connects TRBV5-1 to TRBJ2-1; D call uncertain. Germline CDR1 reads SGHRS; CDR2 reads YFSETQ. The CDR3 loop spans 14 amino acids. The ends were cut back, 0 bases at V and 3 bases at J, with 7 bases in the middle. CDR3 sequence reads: CASSLAQIYNEQFF. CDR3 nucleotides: TGCGCCAGCAGCTTGGCTCAGATCTACAATGAGCAGTTCTTC.

The CDR3 sequence: CASSTRDRGFTGANVLTF. CDR3 nucleotides: TGTGCCAGCAGCACCCGGGACAGGGGGTTTACTGGGGCCAACGTCCTGACTTTC. This chain links TRBV9 with TRBJ2-6; 11 nucleotides match TRBD1. Germline CDR1 and CDR2: SGDLS and YYNGEE. The CDR3 extends over 18 amino acids. Trimming removed 4 bases from V and 2 bases from J; junction bases left unmatched: 8.

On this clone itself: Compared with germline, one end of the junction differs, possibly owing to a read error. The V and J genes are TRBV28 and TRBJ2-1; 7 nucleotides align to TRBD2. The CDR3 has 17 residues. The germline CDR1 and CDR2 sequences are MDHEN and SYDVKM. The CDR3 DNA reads TGTGCCAACAGTTTATCACTCAATGGACTAGCCTACAATGAGCAGTTCTTC. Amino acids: CANSLSLNGLAYNEQFF.

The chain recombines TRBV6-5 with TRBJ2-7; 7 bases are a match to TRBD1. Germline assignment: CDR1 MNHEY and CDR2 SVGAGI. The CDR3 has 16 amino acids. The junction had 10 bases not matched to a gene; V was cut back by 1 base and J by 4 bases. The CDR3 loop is CASSYFGRTGFYEQYF. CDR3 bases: TGTGCCAGCAGTTACTTCGGCCGGACAGGTTTTTACGAGCAGTACTTC.

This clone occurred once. The CDR3 spells CATSPDASGEYYEQYF. The DNA of the CDR3 is TGTGCCACCAGCCCGGACGCTAGCGGGGAATACTACGAGCAGTACTTC. The genes are TRBV15 and TRBJ2-7; 9 bases line up with TRBD2. The J segment lost 3 bases and the V segment lost 5 bases, leaving 11 bases of the junction unmatched. Germline CDR1 and CDR2: LNHNV and YYDKDF (reference sequence). The CDR3 totals 16 residues.

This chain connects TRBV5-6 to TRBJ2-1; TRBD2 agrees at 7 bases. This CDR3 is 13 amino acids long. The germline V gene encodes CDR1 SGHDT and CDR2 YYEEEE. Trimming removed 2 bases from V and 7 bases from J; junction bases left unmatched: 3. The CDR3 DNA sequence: TGTGCCAGCAGCTTAGGACTAGTGAATGAGCAGTTCTTC. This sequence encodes CASSLGLVNEQFF.

CDR3 residues: CAISVASGTYEQYF. In nucleotides, the CDR3 is TGTGCCATCAGTGTGGCTAGCGGAACCTACGAGCAGTACTTC. The chain uses TRBV10-3 and TRBJ2-7, with TRBD2 identical over 7 bases. There are 14 residues in the CDR3. The germline V gene encodes CDR1 ENHRY and CDR2 SYGVKD. J was trimmed by 2 bases and V by 4 bases; bases with no gene match: 5.

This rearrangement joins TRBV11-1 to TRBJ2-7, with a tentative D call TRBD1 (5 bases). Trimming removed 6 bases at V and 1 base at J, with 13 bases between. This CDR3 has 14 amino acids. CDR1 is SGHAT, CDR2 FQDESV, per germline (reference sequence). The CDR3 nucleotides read TGTGCCAGCAGGTCAAGGCAGGGTTCCTACGAGCAGTACTTC. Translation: CASRSRQGSYEQYF. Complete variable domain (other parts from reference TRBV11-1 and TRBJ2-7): EAEVAQSPRYKITEKSQAVAFWCDPISGHATLYWYRQILGQGPELLVQFQDESVVDDSQLPKDRFSAERLKGVDSTLKIQPAELGDSAMYLCASRSRQGSYEQYFGPGTRLTVT.

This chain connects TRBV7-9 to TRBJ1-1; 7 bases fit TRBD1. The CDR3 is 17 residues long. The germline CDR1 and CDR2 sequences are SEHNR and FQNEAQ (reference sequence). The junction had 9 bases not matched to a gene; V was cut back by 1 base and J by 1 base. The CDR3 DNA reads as TGTGCCAGCAGCTTAGGGCAGGGGGAACGGGCGAACACTGAAGCTTTCTTT. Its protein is CASSLGQGERANTEAFF.

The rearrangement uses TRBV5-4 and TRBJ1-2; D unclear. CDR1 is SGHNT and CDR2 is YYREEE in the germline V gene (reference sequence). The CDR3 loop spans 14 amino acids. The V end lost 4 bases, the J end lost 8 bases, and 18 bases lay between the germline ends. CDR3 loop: CASSALAGLGGYTF. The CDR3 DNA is TGTGCCAGCAGCGCCCTCGCGGGTTTAGGGGGCTACACCTTC.

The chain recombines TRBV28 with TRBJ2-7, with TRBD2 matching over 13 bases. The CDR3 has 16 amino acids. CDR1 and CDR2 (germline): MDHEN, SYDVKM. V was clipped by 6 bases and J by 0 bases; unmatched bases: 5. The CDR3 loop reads CASSGLAGVSSYEQYF. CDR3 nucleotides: TGTGCCAGCAGCGGACTAGCGGGAGTGAGCTCCTACGAGCAGTACTTC.

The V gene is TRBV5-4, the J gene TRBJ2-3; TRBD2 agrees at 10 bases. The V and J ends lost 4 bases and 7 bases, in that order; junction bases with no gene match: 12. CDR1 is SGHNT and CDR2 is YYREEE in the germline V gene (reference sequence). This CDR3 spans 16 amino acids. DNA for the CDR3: TGTGCCAGCAGCACAGAGGGGGGGACTAGCGTGAATACGCAGTATTTT. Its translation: CASSTEGGTSVNTQYF.

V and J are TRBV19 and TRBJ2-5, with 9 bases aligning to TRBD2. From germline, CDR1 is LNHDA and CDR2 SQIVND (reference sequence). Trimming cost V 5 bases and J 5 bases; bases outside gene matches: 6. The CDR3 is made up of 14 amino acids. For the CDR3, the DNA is TGTGCCAGTAGTGGTAGCGGGGGCCGCGAGACCCAGTACTTC. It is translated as CASSGSGGRETQYF.

CDR3 sequence (DNA): TGTGCCAGCAGCAAACGCGACAGGGCAGGGGGTGAGCAGTTCTTC. Translating it yields CASSKRDRAGGEQFF. The chain couples TRBV21-1 to TRBJ2-1; the D call of TRBD1 is as the table states it, not checked on the DNA. TRBV21-1 has pseudogene status. This CDR3 has 15 amino acids.

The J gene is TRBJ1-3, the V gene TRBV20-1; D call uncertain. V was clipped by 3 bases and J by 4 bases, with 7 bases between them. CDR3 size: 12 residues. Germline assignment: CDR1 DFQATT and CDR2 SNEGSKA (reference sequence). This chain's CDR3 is CSASFQGNTIYF. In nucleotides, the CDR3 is TGCAGTGCTAGTTTCCAGGGAAACACCATATATTTT.

The CDR3 loop is CASSLEGTGGSPLHF. CDR3 bases: TGTGCCAGCAGCTTAGAAGGGACAGGGGGTTCACCCCTCCACTTT. V usage is TRBV11-2 and J usage is TRBJ1-6; TRBD1 matches at 11 bases. Germline loops: CDR1 SGHAT, CDR2 FQNNGV. The CDR3 spans 15 residues. Trimming cost V 0 bases and J 9 bases; bases outside gene matches: 1.